A selection of T cell receptor beta chains follows, all from one sample in a study of vaccination and CD4 T cells after COVID-19. TCRdb called the PCR reads again in MiXCR, with one record for every CDR3 protein. The repertoire holds about 15,000 distinct CDR3 sequences, about 70% seen once, with 1.1% in the top ten. This specimen was CD4+ T cells from blood, taken after SARS-CoV-2 vaccination. These receptors were obtained from a human donor who had recovered from COVID-19. Both conserved end residues are part of each CDR3.

J gene	V gene	CDR3 protein
TRBJ2-7	TRBV27	CASSMTVNSYEQYF
TRBJ1-6	TRBV20-1	CSVSPGQGNSPLHF
TRBJ2-5	TRBV7-6	CASSLNRQRETQYF
TRBJ1-2	TRBV15	CATSRDRVYGYTF
TRBJ2-3	TRBV10-1	CASAAAGGDTQYF
TRBJ2-1	TRBV20-1	CSADPGQGVFYNEQFF
TRBJ2-7	TRBV18	CASSTGNEQYF
TRBJ2-1	TRBV29-1	CSVPGQGQSYNEQFF
TRBJ1-2	TRBV6-1	CAISRGRTGGLFGYTF
TRBJ1-5	TRBV20-1	CSAGRLSGGQPQHF
TRBJ2-7	TRBV2	CATTGAGGSYEQYF
TRBJ2-3	TRBV19	CASAPTIAGKPTDTQYF
TRBJ1-1	TRBV21-1	CASTDPYEVNTEAFF
TRBJ1-2	TRBV24-1	CATSDPGQGDGYTF
TRBJ1-6	TRBV27	CASSSRDRGRSPLHF
TRBJ1-5	TRBV7-9	CASSLWDSNQPQHF
TRBJ2-7	TRBV11-2	CASSPSRVESYEQYF
TRBJ2-7	TRBV6-2/TRBV6-3	CASSYPRDRYYEQYF
TRBJ2-7	TRBV7-8	CASSPLGEVSYEQYF
TRBJ2-7	TRBV6-5	CASSYGLSGAVYEQYF
TRBJ1-2	TRBV19	CASSSDRGDGYTF
TRBJ1-2	TRBV2	CASRGTLGYGYTF
TRBJ2-7	TRBV15	CATSAGRGVKYEQYF
TRBJ2-5	TRBV10-3	CAISEGSRETQYF
TRBJ2-3	TRBV6-1	CASLRDGTDTQYF
TRBJ2-7	TRBV10-3	CAISEALAGAYEQYF
TRBJ2-5	TRBV28	CASSRTGGGETQYF
TRBJ2-1	TRBV20-1	CSARSSSVFGEQFF
TRBJ2-3	TRBV10-3	CAISESVLDTQYF
TRBJ2-2	TRBV12-3/TRBV12-4	CASSWDLYTGELFF
TRBJ2-3	TRBV19	CASSMGSATDTQYF
TRBJ2-1	TRBV7-9	CASGDSSYNEQFF
TRBJ2-5	TRBV6-1	CASTDGTSQQETQYF
TRBJ2-1	TRBV2	CASSLDANEQFF
TRBJ1-2	TRBV6-1	CASSEFWGPGYGYTF
TRBJ1-5	TRBV19	CASSIDRTRGLGNQPQHF
TRBJ2-1	TRBV6-1	CASVTGGEQFF
TRBJ2-2	TRBV7-9	CASRKLGGSGELFF
TRBJ2-2	TRBV5-4	CASSWGPGELFF
TRBJ1-1	TRBV30	CAWSGGHASTEAFF
TRBJ2-5	TRBV27	CASSLGGGTTHLTQYF
TRBJ2-2	TRBV21-1	CASLGSTGGRNTGELFF